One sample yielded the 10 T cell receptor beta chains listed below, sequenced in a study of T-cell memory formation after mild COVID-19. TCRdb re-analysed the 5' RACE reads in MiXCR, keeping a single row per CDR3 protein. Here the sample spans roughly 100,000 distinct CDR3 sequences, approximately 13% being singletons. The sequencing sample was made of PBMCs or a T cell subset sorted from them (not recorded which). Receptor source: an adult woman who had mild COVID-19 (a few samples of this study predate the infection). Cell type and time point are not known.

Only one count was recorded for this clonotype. CDR3 amino acids: CASSVNPGQADYGYTF. CDR3 DNA sequence: TGTGCCAGCAGCGTAAACCCCGGACAGGCAGACTATGGCTACACCTTC. This chain links TRBV9 with TRBJ1-2; 7 nucleotides match TRBD1. The V and J ends lost 1 base and 3 bases, in that order; junction bases with no gene match: 9. Germline CDR1 SGDLS, CDR2 YYNGEE. The CDR3 is made up of 16 amino acids.

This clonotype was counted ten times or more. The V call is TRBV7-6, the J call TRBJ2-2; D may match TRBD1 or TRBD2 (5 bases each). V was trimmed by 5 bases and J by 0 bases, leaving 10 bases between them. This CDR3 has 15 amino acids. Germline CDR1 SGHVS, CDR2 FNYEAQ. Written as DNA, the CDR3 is TGTGCCAGCAGCCTCATGGGGGCGAACACCGGGGAGCTGTTTTTT. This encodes CASSLMGANTGELFF.

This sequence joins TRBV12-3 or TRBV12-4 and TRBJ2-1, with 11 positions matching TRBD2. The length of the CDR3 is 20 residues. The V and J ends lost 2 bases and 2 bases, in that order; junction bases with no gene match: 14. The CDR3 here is CASSLRTGQTSGNTYNEQFF. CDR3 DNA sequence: TGTGCCAGCAGTTTAAGGACAGGGCAGACTAGCGGGAACACCTACAATGAGCAGTTCTTC.

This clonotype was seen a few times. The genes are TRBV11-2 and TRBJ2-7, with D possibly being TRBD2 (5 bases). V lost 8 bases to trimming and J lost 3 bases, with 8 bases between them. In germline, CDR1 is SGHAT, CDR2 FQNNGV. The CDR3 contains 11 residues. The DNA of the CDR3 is TGTGCCAGCGTCGGGGTCTACGAGCAGTACTTC. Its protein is CASVGVYEQYF.

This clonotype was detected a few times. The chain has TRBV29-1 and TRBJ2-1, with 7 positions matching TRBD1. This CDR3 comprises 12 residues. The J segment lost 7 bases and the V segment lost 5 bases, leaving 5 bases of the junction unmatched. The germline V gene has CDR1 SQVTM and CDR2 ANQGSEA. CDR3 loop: CSVIATGNEQFF. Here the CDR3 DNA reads TGCAGCGTTATAGCGACAGGGAATGAGCAGTTCTTC.

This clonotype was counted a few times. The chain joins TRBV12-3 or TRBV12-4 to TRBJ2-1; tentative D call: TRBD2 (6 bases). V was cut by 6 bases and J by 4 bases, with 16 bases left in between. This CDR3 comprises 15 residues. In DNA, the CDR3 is TGTGCCAGCAGCCATACAGGCGGGGATTACAATGAGCAGTTCTTC. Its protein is CASSHTGGDYNEQFF.

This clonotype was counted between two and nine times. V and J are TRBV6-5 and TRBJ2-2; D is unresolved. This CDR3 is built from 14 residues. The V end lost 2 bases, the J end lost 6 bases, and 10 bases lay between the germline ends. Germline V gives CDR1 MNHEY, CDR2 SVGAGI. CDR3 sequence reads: CASSYLTVAGELFF. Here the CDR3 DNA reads TGTGCCAGCAGTTACCTAACGGTTGCCGGGGAGCTGTTTTTT.

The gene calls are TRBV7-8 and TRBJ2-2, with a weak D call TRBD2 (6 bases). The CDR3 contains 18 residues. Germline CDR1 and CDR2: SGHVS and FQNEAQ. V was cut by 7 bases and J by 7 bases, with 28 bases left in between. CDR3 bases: TGTGCCAGCAACGGACTATTTTTTACCCAGTCCGGGCTCGGGGAGCTGTTTTTT. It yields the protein CASNGLFFTQSGLGELFF. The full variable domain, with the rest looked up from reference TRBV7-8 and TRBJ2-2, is GAGVSQSPRYKVAKRGQDVALRCDPISGHVSLFWYQQALGQGPEFLTYFQNEAQLDKSGLPSDRFFAERPEGSVSTLKIQRTQQEDSAVYLCASNGLFFTQSGLGELFFGEGSRLTVL.

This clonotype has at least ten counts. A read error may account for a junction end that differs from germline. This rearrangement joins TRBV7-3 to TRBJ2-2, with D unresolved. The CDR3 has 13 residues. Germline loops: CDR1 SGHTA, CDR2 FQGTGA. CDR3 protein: CASSLGNTGELFF. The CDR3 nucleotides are TGCGCCAGCAGCTTGGGGAACACCGGGGAGCTGTTTTTT. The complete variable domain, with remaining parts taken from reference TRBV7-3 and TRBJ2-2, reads GAGVSQTPSNKVTEKGKYVELRCDPISGHTALYWYRQSLGQGPEFLIYFQGTGAADDSGLPNDRFFAVRPEGSVSTLKIQRTERGDSAVYLCASSLGNTGELFFGEGSRLTVL.

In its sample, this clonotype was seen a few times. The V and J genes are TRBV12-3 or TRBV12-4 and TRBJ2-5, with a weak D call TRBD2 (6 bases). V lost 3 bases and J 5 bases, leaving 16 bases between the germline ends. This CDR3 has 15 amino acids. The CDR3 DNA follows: TGTGCCAGCAGTTTTTTCGGGGGTGGGTTGGAGACCCAGTACTTC. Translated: CASSFFGGGLETQYF.